This paragraph reports one T cell receptor (beta chain). As originally analysed: The authors estimated nucleated cell counts from reference gene primer amplification. TCRdb's copy holds only in-frame clones and misses some; the assay was immunoSEQ multiplex PCR. The V and J calls and clone size are taken from that table; D and trimming were inferred from the DNA. The data show nearly 200,000 clones, approximately 87% seen once. The data derive from a study of blood T cell repertoires in COVID-19. On the study more broadly: Whether acute or convalescent, the COVID-19 samples came from the United States, Italy and Spain. In each case, the material was cDNA or gDNA derived from T cells, B-cell-depleted T cells, or PBMCs.

Germline V gene data show CDR1 as SGHTA and CDR2 as FQGTGA. This CDR3 is 16 amino acids long. Trimming removed 5 bases from V and 1 base from J, with 14 bases in between. The chain combines TRBV7-3 with TRBJ2-2; D might be TRBD2 (5 bases). Sequenced sample: peripheral blood. The TCR sequence derives from an older woman with acute or convalescent COVID-19. This CDR3 is CASSVQSGRNTGELFF. The CDR3 DNA is TGTGCCAGCAGCGTTCAGAGCGGCAGGAACACCGGGGAGCTGTTTTTT.